These 27 T cell receptor beta chains came from one sample sequenced in a study of Ad26.COV2.S vaccination and SARS-CoV-2 variants. The treatment was: 19 received Ad26.COV2.S at low or high dose, single or two shots; 5 received placebo; per-sample allocation not given. Day 63 after the first vaccine or placebo injection was the time point for sampling. Sequencing used immunoSEQ multiplex PCR; TCRdb keeps in-frame clones, though not all of them. The sample shows about 680,000 clones, 70% to 90% of them seen only once. The source material was peripheral blood, sampled in a trial of Ad26.COV2.S vaccine versus placebo. These receptors were obtained from a person aged 18 to 59 who received the Ad26.COV2.S COVID-19 vaccine or a placebo.

The sample holds one count of this clone. The rearrangement links TRBV6-4 to TRBJ2-4; 9 bases align to TRBD1. This CDR3 comprises 17 residues. Unmatched junction bases numbered 9, after V lost 2 bases and J lost 4 bases. Germline V gene sequence: CDR1 MRHNA, CDR2 SNTAGT. The CDR3 bases are TGTGCCAGCAGTGACCCTTGGGACAGGGAGCCTAAAAACATTCAGTACTTC. The encoded protein is CASSDPWDREPKNIQYF.

This clone occurred once. The chain recombines TRBV7-2 with TRBJ2-5; D is ambiguous. Trimming left V 0 bases short and J 4 bases short, with 9 bases between. The CDR3 is made up of 14 amino acids. CDR1 and CDR2 (germline): SGHTA, FQGNSA. The CDR3 DNA reads TGTGCCAGCAGCTTAGCAGGGCCAAGAGAGACCCAGTACTTC. Residues: CASSLAGPRETQYF.

Only one count was recorded for this clone. The chain recombines TRBV29-1 with TRBJ2-2, with no clear D. Germline CDR1 SQVTM, CDR2 ANQGSEA. Trimming removed 3 bases at V and 1 base at J, with 3 bases between. The CDR3 is made up of 12 amino acids. CDR3 in amino acids: CSVDQNTGELFF. The CDR3 bases are TGCAGCGTTGACCAGAACACCGGGGAGCTGTTTTTT.

The V and J genes are TRBV19 and TRBJ2-5, with D possibly TRBD1 on 6 matching bases. The V gene's germline CDR1 is LNHDA and CDR2 SQIVND (reference sequence). The CDR3 totals 14 residues. Trimming took off 6 bases at V and 4 bases at J, with 15 bases between the two ends. In nucleotides, the CDR3 is TGTGCCAGTAGGCGTACAGGGTTGGCAGAGACCCAGTACTTC. As protein: CASRRTGLAETQYF.

The rearrangement joins TRBV18 to TRBJ2-7; 9 bases are shared with TRBD2. The CDR3 contains 14 residues. Germline lookup yields CDR1 KGHSH and CDR2 LQKENI. The junction had 7 bases not matched to a gene; V was cut back by 5 bases and J by 5 bases. The CDR3: CASSSSGGLNEQYF. CDR3 bases: TGTGCCAGCTCATCCAGCGGGGGGCTTAACGAGCAGTACTTC.

V is TRBV2 and J is TRBJ1-2; 12 bases agree with TRBD1. Germline values: CDR1 SNHLY, CDR2 FYNNEI. This CDR3 region has 16 residues. The ends lost 3 bases at V and 6 bases at J; junction bases unmatched: 8. The CDR3 DNA is TGTGCCAGCAGTGACCCGGGACAGGGGGCGCGGAATGGCTACACCTTC. Amino acids: CASSDPGQGARNGYTF.

The chain has TRBV10-3 and TRBJ1-6, with D unclear. The CDR3 contains 16 residues. The germline V and J ends were trimmed by 4 bases and 9 bases, with 19 bases remaining between them. Looked up from germline, CDR1 is ENHRY and CDR2 is SYGVKD. For the CDR3, the DNA is TGTGCCATCAGTGGTCGGCAGGCCGCGGAGGGTTCACCCCTCCACTTT. Protein product: CAISGRQAAEGSPLHF.

This clone was found a few times. The J gene is TRBJ1-5, the V gene TRBV10-3; D not resolved. Trimming took off 2 bases at V and 3 bases at J, with 8 bases between the two ends. Germline values: CDR1 ENHRY, CDR2 SYGVKD. This CDR3 contains 14 residues. The CDR3: CAISEGGVNQPQHF. CDR3 DNA sequence: TGTGCCATCAGTGAGGGCGGGGTCAATCAGCCCCAGCATTTT.

This chain links TRBV5-6 with TRBJ2-7; tentatively, D is TRBD1 (7 bases). This CDR3 is 14 amino acids long. Germline V lookup: CDR1 SGHDT, CDR2 YYEEEE. V lost 3 bases to trimming and J lost 2 bases, with 12 bases between them. This chain's CDR3 is CASSWRDSTYEQYF. CDR3 DNA: TGTGCCAGCAGCTGGAGGGACAGCACCTACGAGCAGTACTTC.

V and J are TRBV6-2 or TRBV6-3 and TRBJ2-1; 7 nucleotides agree with TRBD2. The junction had 6 bases not matched to a gene; V was cut back by 4 bases and J by 0 bases. This CDR3 comprises 16 residues. CDR1 and CDR2 from the germline V gene are MNHEY and SVGEGT. CDR3 in DNA: TGTGCCAGCAGTTCCATCGGGGGGAGCTCCTACAATGAGCAGTTCTTC. Amino acids: CASSSIGGSSYNEQFF.

CDR3 bases: TGTGCCAGCACCACTGGCCGTCTCACCGGGGAGCTGTTTTTT. It codes for CASTTGRLTGELFF. This chain connects TRBV6-5 to TRBJ2-2; D uncertain. The germline V gene encodes CDR1 MNHEY and CDR2 SVGAGI. V dropped 7 bases and J dropped 4 bases, with 13 bases sitting between them. The CDR3 length is 14 residues.

The chain links TRBV7-9 to TRBJ1-5; D remains unclear. CDR3 length: 14 amino acids. Germline V gives CDR1 SEHNR, CDR2 FQNEAQ (reference sequence). The ends were cut back, 3 bases at V and 3 bases at J, with 9 bases in the middle. The CDR3 DNA is TGTGCCAGCAGCTTTTCGGGCTACAATCAGCCCCAGCATTTT. It is translated as CASSFSGYNQPQHF.

The chain links TRBV29-1 to TRBJ2-3; a possible D gene is TRBD1 (6 bases). V shed 4 bases and J shed 0 bases, with 11 bases lying between them. Germline V gives CDR1 SQVTM, CDR2 ANQGSEA. The CDR3 consists of 14 residues. The CDR3 spells CSVVPQGSTDTQYF. In nucleotides, the CDR3 is TGCAGCGTTGTGCCCCAGGGGAGCACAGATACGCAGTATTTT.

The rearrangement uses TRBV3-1 (or the pseudogene TRBV3-2) and TRBJ2-5, with D perhaps TRBD2 (6 bases). This CDR3 contains 14 residues. Germline CDR1 LGHDT, CDR2 YNNKEL (reference sequence). With 4 bases removed from V and 2 bases from J, the gap between germline ends came to 11 bases. The chain's CDR3 is CASSLRGFQETQYF. The CDR3 coding sequence is TGTGCCAGCAGCCTACGGGGGTTTCAAGAGACCCAGTACTTC.

V usage is TRBV4-3 and J usage is TRBJ2-3; 9 bases line up with TRBD2. Germline V gene lookup returns CDR1 LGHNA and CDR2 YSLEER. Trimming at V came to 2 bases and at J to 5 bases, leaving 17 bases not matched to a gene. The CDR3 has 19 residues. CDR3 nucleotides: TGCGCCAGCAGCCAATGGGGACTAGCTGGGCGGGAATCCGGAGATACGCAGTATTTT. Translation: CASSQWGLAGRESGDTQYF.

This chain connects TRBV7-9 to TRBJ2-5, with 9 bases lining up with TRBD1. CDR3 length: 14 amino acids. Germline V gene lookup returns CDR1 SEHNR and CDR2 FQNEAQ (reference sequence). Trimming removed 5 bases from V and 7 bases from J; junction bases left unmatched: 8. In nucleotides, the CDR3 is TGTGCCAGCAGCCGCCGGGACAGGGTAACGACCCAGTACTTC. Translated, it gives CASSRRDRVTTQYF.

V is TRBV24-1 and J is TRBJ2-1, with 9 bases that match TRBD1. The V and J ends lost 3 bases and 4 bases, in that order; junction bases with no gene match: 6. The CDR3 spans 16 residues. Germline CDR1 and CDR2: KGHDR and SFDVKD. CDR3 amino acids: CATSDTSGQGYNEQFF. The CDR3 nucleotides read TGTGCCACCAGTGATACCTCGGGACAGGGATACAATGAGCAGTTCTTC.

The chain has TRBV10-2 and TRBJ1-5; D remains ambiguous. This CDR3 spans 14 amino acids. V was trimmed by 0 bases and J by 7 bases, leaving 10 bases between them. Germline loops: CDR1 WSHSY, CDR2 SAAADI. As DNA, the CDR3 is TGCGCCAGCAGTGAGTCGAGAACTGCGCAGCCCCAGCATTTT. It codes for CASSESRTAQPQHF.

The chain recombines TRBV7-6 with TRBJ2-3; 10 bases are a match to TRBD2. With V trimmed by 5 bases and J by 2 bases, 4 bases remained unmatched. This CDR3 region has 15 residues. Germline CDR1 reads SGHVS; CDR2 reads FNYEAQ. CDR3 coding DNA: TGTGCCAGCAGCCTACTAGCGGGGCCCACAGATACGCAGTATTTT. Translating gives CASSLLAGPTDTQYF.

The chain couples TRBV2 to TRBJ1-6; D is possibly TRBD1 (5 bases). Between the trimmed V and J ends, which lost 1 base and 9 bases, there was a span of 13 bases. The CDR3 runs to 15 residues. The germline V gene has CDR1 SNHLY and CDR2 FYNNEI. The CDR3 reads CASSEGRVVSSPLHF. CDR3 coding DNA: TGTGCCAGCAGTGAAGGCAGGGTTGTAAGTTCACCCCTCCACTTT.

The V call is TRBV19, the J call TRBJ2-5, with TRBD2 identical over 12 bases. The CDR3 length is 17 residues. V dropped 1 base and J dropped 4; count of bases not matched to a gene: 7. Germline CDR1 LNHDA, CDR2 SQIVND (reference sequence). CDR3 bases: TGTGCCAGTAGTATAGGGACTAGCGGGGCCCGGGGAGAGACCCAGTACTTC. As protein: CASSIGTSGARGETQYF.

This clone has just one count. The chain is built from TRBV12-3 or TRBV12-4 and TRBJ2-1, with TRBD2 matching over 7 bases. V shed 4 bases, J shed 14 bases, and the junction held 5 bases outside the gene matches. The CDR3 contains 11 residues. CDR3 DNA sequence: TGTGCCAGCAGTTCCGGGGGGAAGGAGTTCTTC. Residues: CASSSGGKEFF.

This clone has just a few counts. J is TRBJ2-2 and V is TRBV27; D is undetermined. The CDR3 contains 11 residues. Germline-derived CDR1 and CDR2 are MNHEY and SMNVEV (reference sequence). The V gene lost 3 bases and the J gene lost 6 bases, with 2 bases spanning the gap. Here the CDR3 reads CASSFSGELFF. In nucleotides, the CDR3 is TGTGCCAGCAGTTTCTCCGGGGAGCTGTTTTTT.

V usage is TRBV3-1 (or the pseudogene TRBV3-2) and J usage is TRBJ2-1; 12 bases agree with TRBD2. The CDR3 has 19 residues. The germline CDR1 and CDR2 sequences are LGHDT and YNNKEL (reference sequence). V dropped 0 bases and J dropped 8; count of bases not matched to a gene: 14. CDR3 DNA sequence: TGTGCCAGCAGCCAAGATCCGCCTAGCGGGAGGGCCCGAGGCTATGAGCAGTTCTTC. Encoded protein: CASSQDPPSGRARGYEQFF.

The chain is built from TRBV12-3 or TRBV12-4 and TRBJ2-2; D is unresolved. The CDR3 runs 13 residues. Trimming took 8 bases from V and 1 from J, leaving 8 bases between them. The CDR3 loop reads CASLDLNTGELFF. The CDR3 nucleotides are TGTGCCAGCCTCGACCTGAACACCGGGGAGCTGTTTTTT.

The chain has TRBV2 and TRBJ2-1; 11 bases fit TRBD2. Losses at the gene ends were 1 base for V and 9 bases for J; bases not matched to a gene: 8. CDR1 SNHLY and CDR2 FYNNEI come from the germline V gene. This CDR3 is built from 16 residues. CDR3 coding DNA: TGTGCCAGCAGTGAAGTTCTTAGCGGGAGGGAGGGTGAGCAGTTCTTC. Translated: CASSEVLSGREGEQFF.

The V gene is TRBV10-2, the J gene TRBJ1-2; 8 bases agree with TRBD1. From germline, CDR1 is WSHSY and CDR2 SAAADI. The CDR3 loop spans 14 amino acids. The ends lost 6 bases at V and 8 bases at J; junction bases unmatched: 11. The CDR3 here is CASSLPGGEGGYTF. The DNA for the CDR3 is TGCGCCAGCAGCCTACCAGGGGGCGAGGGGGGCTACACCTTC.